The clone carrying this T cell receptor beta chain was counted at least ten times. The antigen is not known. The sample belongs to a study of regulatory T cells in long-lasting Graves disease. General study results and limits: Persistent-disease Graves' patients showed less TCR diversity than new cases. Persistent disease samples used TRBV28, TRBJ1-2 and TRBJ2-5 preferentially.

The CDR3 runs to 15 residues. From germline, CDR1 is SGHVS and CDR2 FNYEAQ. V dropped 5 bases and J dropped 4; count of bases not matched to a gene: 4. TCR beta libraries were built with iRepertoire HTBI primers and Arm-PCR of CDR3 regions. TCRdb re-derived calls from the multiplex PCR reads in MiXCR, one entry per CDR3 protein. This table holds about 500,000 distinct CDR3 sequences, about a sixth found once. Indicated time point: newly diagnosed GD, antithyroid drugs for less than 3 months. The authors made the TCR library using RNA they extracted from PBMCs. The same sample was also used in a study of T cells in Graves' hyperthyroidism and ophthalmopathy.

The TCR sequence derives from a man aged 35 to 55 with Graves disease. This specimen consisted of peripheral blood mononuclear cells (PBMCs), obtained at new diagnosis, from a patient treated with antithyroid drugs. V is TRBV7-6 and J is TRBJ2-2; 10 bases align to TRBD2. The CDR3: CASSNSGRITGELFF. In DNA form, the CDR3 reads TGTGCCAGCAGCAATAGCGGGAGGATCACCGGGGAGCTGTTTTTT.